This TCR beta chain came from a study of beta chain features in type 1 diabetes. Investigators reverse transcribed all isolated RNA, so they sequenced expressed TCRB transcripts. Clones were read by immunoSEQ multiplex PCR, and TCRdb kept only the in-frame ones, dropping some. The sample has 350,000 to 450,000 clones; over 12% are singletons. The CDR3 is 15 residues long. Germline V gene lookup returns CDR1 KGHSH and CDR2 LQKENI. Germline trimming cut 2 bases from V and 4 bases from J; bases unmatched to any gene: 5. The J gene is TRBJ2-5, the V gene TRBV18; 9 positions match TRBD2. Sequenced sample: naive CD4+ T cells from blood. The clonotype was recovered from a woman aged 18-30 years in good health. CDR3 protein: CASSPRPAGGETQYF. CDR3 nucleotides: TGTGCCAGCTCACCAAGGCCAGCGGGAGGAGAGACCCAGTACTTC.